This TCR beta chain was recorded in a study of T-cell reconstitution after alpha-beta-depleted transplantation in children. It was with unique molecular identifiers that the TCRbeta library was prepared. One entry per CDR3 protein, called by TCRdb with MiXCR from the PCR reads. The table includes 150,000 to 200,000 distinct CDR3 sequences, around 10% detected once. This clonotype showed up many times. Its antigen remains unknown. This CDR3 has 14 residues. The V and J ends lost 5 bases and 4 bases respectively, with 14 bases between them. Study conclusions and caveats: In patients about two months after transplant, alpha-beta T cells reportedly arose from several hundred expanded graft clones. Some patients' high day-60 TCRbeta diversity was traced to surviving recipient T cells and thymic progenitors.

The chain carries TRBV12-3 or TRBV12-4 and TRBJ1-2; tentatively, D is TRBD1 (6 bases). The clonotype originates from a boy between 2 and 10 years old with acute myeloid leukemia, due to receive a stem cell transplant. This material consisted of PBMCs, taken before TCRalphabeta/CD19-depleted stem cell transplant. CDR3 protein: CASSIGGLGYGYTF. The CDR3 region has the DNA TGTGCCAGCAGTATAGGGGGTTTAGGCTATGGCTACACCTTC.